A selection of T cell receptor beta chains follows, all from one sample in a study of CXCR3-negative and CXCR3-positive naive CD8 T cells. No DNA is given; TCRdb re-called the 5' RACE reads and lists each CDR3 protein once. The sample data list about 50,000 distinct CDR3 sequences. The sample comprised naive CXCR3+ CD8+ T cells from blood. Receptors originate from a human donor in good health. Some clones in this sample may be carry-over from other donors' samples. CDR3s include the opening cysteine and the closing phenylalanine or tryptophan. Fields, in order: J gene, CDR3 length, V gene, clone size, CDR3 protein. Some rows mark clone size as missing; the rest say once, few, many or name a class of expanded clone.

>TRBJ2-2|17|TRBV6-5|medium-sized
CASRETGLLPNTGELFF
>TRBJ2-1|16|TRBV19|NA
CASSIGEISSYNEQFF
>TRBJ2-1|15|TRBV4-3|NA
CASSQGTSGNNEQFF
>TRBJ1-1|15|TRBV19|NA
CASSIAPGGGTEAFF
>TRBJ2-7|14|TRBV28|NA
CASSLPGQGYEQYF
>TRBJ2-2|14|TRBV5-6|NA
CASSLASPAGELFF
>TRBJ2-5|13|TRBV27|NA
CASSSVAQETQYF
>TRBJ1-1|13|TRBV28|NA
CASSDRMNTEAFF
>TRBJ2-3|13|TRBV29-1|NA
CSVELQGEDTQYF
>TRBJ1-6|14|TRBV6-6|NA
CASLFTLHNSPLHF
>TRBJ1-5|17|TRBV7-9|NA
CASSSSSADRGNQPQHF
>TRBJ2-3|13|TRBV7-2|NA
CASSLPYTDTQYF
>TRBJ2-2|16|TRBV7-3|NA
CASSEISGGNTGELFF
>TRBJ2-2|17|TRBV11-2|NA
CASSLVRLRTNTGELFF
>TRBJ2-7|14|TRBV12-3/TRBV12-4|NA
CASSEGRPRDEQYF
>TRBJ2-1|16|TRBV7-8|NA
CASSPVAGGPKNEQFF
>TRBJ2-1|15|TRBV12-3/TRBV12-4|NA
CASSFGQGSYNEQFF
>TRBJ2-3|12|TRBV28|NA
CASSWGADTQYF
>TRBJ2-5|12|TRBV7-8|NA
CASSFIQETQYF
>TRBJ2-7|15|TRBV19|NA
CATSWIDSDIYEQYF
>TRBJ2-7|14|TRBV3-1|NA
CASRRTGGVYEQYF
>TRBJ2-7|15|TRBV14|NA
CASSLSQGKAYEQYF